This is a list of T cell receptor beta chains from one sample in a study of cytomegalovirus exposure and HLA in healthy donors. Repertoires were generated with immunoSEQ multiplex PCR, while TCRdb's copy carries only in-frame clones and drops some. In the table there are 130,000 to 150,000 clones, around three quarters of which are singletons. The specimen sequenced was PBMCs. The receptors come from a woman aged 40 to 55 in good health and CMV-seropositive. Each CDR3 is given with its conserved first and last residue. A D gene is named only where the DNA matches it firmly. Some rows mark clone size as missing; the rest say once, few, many or name a class of expanded clone.

>TRBV28|TRBJ2-1|TRBD2|few
TGTGCCAGCAGTATTCTCGGGACTAATTACAATGAGCAGTTCTTC
CASSILGTNYNEQFF
>TRBV7-7|TRBJ2-1|.|.
TGTGCCAGCAGCACCAACGAGGGAGCCCATGAGCAGTTCTTC
CASSTNEGAHEQFF
>TRBV4-2|TRBJ2-3|.|.
TGTGCCAGCAGCCAAGTCGGGCAGGGAACTAGCACAGATACGCAGTATTTT
CASSQVGQGTSTDTQYF
>TRBV9|TRBJ1-2|.|.
TGTGCCAGCAGCGTAGGAGACAAGAATGGCTACACCTTC
CASSVGDKNGYTF
>TRBV30|TRBJ2-2|.|.
TGTGCCTGGAGGTGGACAGACACCGGGGAGCTGTTTTTT
CAWRWTDTGELFF
>TRBV18|TRBJ1-6|.|.
TGTGCCAGCTCACCCCAGGGGATTAATTCACCCCTCCACTTT
CASSPQGINSPLHF
>TRBV7-3|TRBJ2-1|TRBD2|.
TGTGCCAGCAGCCTGTGGGGACTAGCGGGGAACAATGAGCAGTTCTTC
CASSLWGLAGNNEQFF
>TRBV11-3|TRBJ2-2|.|.
TGTGCCAGCAGCTCTACAGGGTACACCGGGGAGCTGTTTTTT
CASSSTGYTGELFF
>TRBV6-1|TRBJ2-5|TRBD2|.
TGTGCCAGCAGTGAAGGGGGGGGAAAAGAGACCCAGTACTTC
CASSEGGGKETQYF
>TRBV2|TRBJ1-1|.|once
TGTGCCAGCAGGTATGAAACGGTGAACACTGAAGCTTTCTTT
CASRYETVNTEAFF
>TRBV6-1|TRBJ2-3|TRBD1|.
TGTGCCAGCAGTGAGGGACAGGCGGTTGGCACAGATACGCAGTATTTT
CASSEGQAVGTDTQYF